The table lists the clone carrying this TCR beta chain with a few counts. What it binds is unknown. Using CD45RO/CCR7/CD25/CD127/CD95/CD27, CD4+ naive, central memory, regulatory and stem cell-like memory cells were sorted. TCRB transcripts that were expressed got sequenced, as all of the isolated RNA had been reverse transcribed. The assay was immunoSEQ multiplex PCR, and TCRdb's table has in-frame clones only and misses some. Among a few hundred thousand clones listed, approximately 12% were seen once. The germline CDR1 and CDR2 sequences are LGHNT and FRNRAP. The CDR3 consists of 14 residues. The V end lost 5 bases, the J end lost 4 bases, and 12 bases lay between the germline ends. This specimen belongs to a study of beta chain features in type 1 diabetes. Points from the study as a whole: Shorter TCRB CDR3s, moderately but significantly so, marked every one of the four CD4+ subsets in Type 1 diabetes patients.

This TCR was recovered from a woman between 18 and 30 years old with type 1 diabetes. The sequenced material came from naive CD4+ T cells from blood. V usage is TRBV12-5 and J usage is TRBJ2-1, with D possibly matching TRBD1 (5 bases). CDR3 region: CASGQTTVYNEQFF. In DNA, the CDR3 is TGTGCTAGTGGTCAAACGACAGTTTACAATGAGCAGTTCTTC.